The clone carrying this TCR beta chain was found once. Repertoires were generated with immunoSEQ multiplex PCR, while TCRdb's copy carries only in-frame clones and drops some. The table records more than 250,000 clones, 80% to 90% of them present only once. This record comes from a study of blood T cell repertoires in COVID-19. About the study: The cDNA or gDNA used as material had been derived from T cells, B-cell-depleted T cells, or PBMCs.

V lost 2 bases, J lost 4 bases, and 5 bases stayed unmatched. Germline V lookup: CDR1 SGHTA, CDR2 FQGNSA. The CDR3 length is 15 residues. The chain is built from TRBV7-2 and TRBJ1-2; TRBD1 matches 9 bases. The source material was peripheral blood. This clonotype was sampled from a man over 45 with active or convalescent COVID-19. For the CDR3, the DNA is TGTGCCAGCAGCTTACAGTGGGACAGGGTCTATGGCTACACCTTC. It is translated as CASSLQWDRVYGYTF.